Shown below are 22 T cell receptor beta chains from a single sample sequenced in a study of T cells in Graves' hyperthyroidism and ophthalmopathy. RNA transcripts gave rise to amplified TCR beta CDR3 regions. Initially, a first-round RT-PCR of the TCR CDR3 employed the HTBI primer set. From the multiplex PCR reads, TCRdb called clonotypes with MiXCR, one entry per CDR3 protein. The table shows about 290,000 distinct CDR3 sequences, with around 15% occurring only once. The sample consisted of blood. The receptors stem from a woman aged 55-70 years with Graves' ophthalmopathy.

This clonotype has ten or more counts. CDR3 residues: CASSNRGLGNTIYF. CDR3 coding DNA: TGTGCCAGCAGCAACAGGGGTCTTGGAAACACCATATATTTT. This rearrangement joins TRBV12-3 or TRBV12-4 to TRBJ1-3; 7 nucleotides agree with TRBD1. The CDR3 covers 14 residues. J lost 3 bases, V lost 6 bases, and 5 bases had no gene match.

On this clonotype: A much larger clone lies a single base off, so this may be a read error. The chain joins TRBV6-1 to TRBJ1-5; D remains ambiguous. The CDR3 extends over 15 amino acids. Looked up from germline, CDR1 is MNHNS and CDR2 is SASEGT. The DNA for the CDR3 is TGTGCCAACAGTGACCGAAGAGGTGGCAATCAGCCCCAGCATTTT. This sequence encodes CANSDRRGGNQPQHF.

The chain employs TRBV7-9 and TRBJ1-2; 10 bases line up with TRBD1. Germline CDR1 and CDR2: SEHNR and FQNEAQ (reference sequence). This CDR3 comprises 16 residues. Germline trimming cut 1 base from V and 7 bases from J; bases unmatched to any gene: 9. The CDR3 sequence is CASSLEPGQGVSGYTF. In DNA form, the CDR3 reads TGTGCCAGCAGCTTAGAGCCCGGACAGGGGGTTAGTGGCTACACCTTC.

This sequence joins TRBV20-1 and TRBJ2-5; 9 bases map to TRBD1. Germline CDR1 is DFQATT and CDR2 is SNEGSKA (reference sequence). CDR3 length: 13 residues. V shed 5 bases, J shed 3 bases, and the junction held 4 bases outside the gene matches. DNA of the CDR3: TGCAGTGCTCGCGGACAGGGGAAAGAGACCCAGTACTTC. Protein sequence: CSARGQGKETQYF.

The sample holds many counts of this clonotype. This chain uses TRBV5-8 with TRBJ2-7; a possible D gene is TRBD1 (6 bases). CDR3 length equals 15 residues. Trimming left V 0 bases short and J 1 base short, with 11 bases between. The germline V gene encodes CDR1 SGHTS and CDR2 YDEGEE. The CDR3 coding sequence is TGTGCCAGCAGCTTGGGAGACAGGAGTTCCTACGAGCAGTACTTC. Protein sequence: CASSLGDRSSYEQYF. The whole variable domain, filled in from reference TRBV5-8 and TRBJ2-7, reads EAGVTQSPTHLIKTRGQQATLRCSPISGHTSVYWYQQALGLGLQFLLWYDEGEERNRGNFPPRFSGRQFPNYSSELNVNALELEDSALYLCASSLGDRSSYEQYFGPGTRLTVT.

This chain joins TRBV3-1 and TRBJ1-5; no clear D. Germline V CDR1 and CDR2: LGHDT, YNNKEL (reference sequence). V lost 4 bases and J lost 2, with 12 bases in between. CDR3 size: 15 residues. For the CDR3, the DNA is TGTGCCAGCAGCCCCCGGCCGATAGGCAATCAGCCCCAGCATTTT. As protein: CASSPRPIGNQPQHF. Filled out from reference TRBV3-1 and TRBJ1-5, the complete variable domain reads DTAVSQTPKYLVTQMGNDKSIKCEQNLGHDTMYWYKQDSKKFLKIMFSYNNKELIINETVPNRFSPKSPDKAHLNLHINSLELGDSAVYFCASSPRPIGNQPQHFGDGTRLSIL.

The chain couples TRBV6-1 to TRBJ2-1; 8 positions agree with TRBD2. With V trimmed by 4 bases and J by 4 bases, 9 bases remained unmatched. This CDR3 has 16 amino acids. CDR1 is MNHNS and CDR2 is SASEGT in the germline V gene. The CDR3 sequence: CASSGSGRGTYNEQFF. DNA of the CDR3: TGTGCCAGCAGTGGCAGCGGGAGAGGTACATACAATGAGCAGTTCTTC.

This clonotype was detected a few times. The chain is built from TRBV28 and TRBJ1-2; weak D call: TRBD1 (6 bases). V was cut by 6 bases and J by 4 bases, with 18 bases left in between. The CDR3 consists of 15 residues. Germline-derived CDR1 and CDR2 are MDHEN and SYDVKM. For the CDR3, the DNA is TGTGCCAGCAGCTTTGACAGGCCGCCCCTCTATGGCTACACCTTC. Translation gives CASSFDRPPLYGYTF.

This clonotype appeared a few times. The genes are TRBV5-4 and TRBJ1-2; 9 positions match TRBD1. This CDR3 has 14 residues. Germline V lookup: CDR1 SGHNT, CDR2 YYREEE (reference sequence). V gave up 4 bases and J gave up 8 bases; unmatched junction bases: 9. The CDR3 DNA reads TGTGCCAGCAGCCCTGGGACAGGGCGTAACGGCTACACCTTC. It translates to CASSPGTGRNGYTF.

This clonotype was seen ten or more times. V gene TRBV11-2 combines with J gene TRBJ2-3; TRBD1 matches at 7 bases. Germline V gene lookup returns CDR1 SGHAT and CDR2 FQNNGV. This CDR3 contains 15 residues. The V gene end was trimmed by 5 bases and the J gene end by 3 bases; junction bases not matched to a gene: 8. CDR3: CASSSTGARTDTQYF. Written as DNA, the CDR3 is TGTGCCAGCAGCAGCACAGGGGCCAGAACAGATACGCAGTATTTT.

This clonotype was picked up many times. The chain recombines TRBV5-1 with TRBJ2-7; D is possibly TRBD1 (5 bases). Germline V gives CDR1 SGHRS, CDR2 YFSETQ. The V gene lost 1 base and the J gene lost 2 bases, with 13 bases spanning the gap. The CDR3 runs 15 residues. CDR3 protein: CASSLSPGNPYEQYF. CDR3 bases: TGCGCCAGCAGCTTGTCTCCAGGGAATCCCTACGAGCAGTACTTC.

The rearrangement links TRBV3-1 to TRBJ1-2, with 10 bases identical to TRBD1. The germline V gene encodes CDR1 LGHDT and CDR2 YNNKEL (reference sequence). V lost 4 bases and J lost 3; bases outside the gene matches: 8. The CDR3 extends over 16 amino acids. CDR3 protein: CASSRRQGAPHYGYTF. The DNA for the CDR3 is TGTGCCAGCAGCCGAAGACAGGGGGCGCCACACTATGGCTACACCTTC.

This clonotype has a count of ten or more. The V call is TRBV29-1, the J call TRBJ2-1; TRBD1 aligns across 8 bases. Looked up from germline, CDR1 is SQVTM and CDR2 is ANQGSEA. The CDR3 extends over 15 amino acids. V gave up 5 bases and J gave up 4 bases; unmatched junction bases: 10. CDR3 protein: CSVRPVRGQYNEQFF. The CDR3 DNA reads as TGCAGCGTTCGCCCGGTCAGGGGGCAATACAATGAGCAGTTCTTC.

This clonotype was counted ten times or more. The chain recombines TRBV7-2 with TRBJ2-1; D possibly corresponds to TRBD1 (6 bases). Germline-derived CDR1 and CDR2 are SGHTA and FQGNSA. Trimming stripped 3 bases from V and 9 bases from J, with 12 bases between. This CDR3 contains 13 residues. CDR3 loop: CASSFNRVGEQFF. The DNA for the CDR3 is TGTGCCAGCAGCTTTAACAGGGTTGGTGAGCAGTTCTTC. The full variable domain, its missing parts supplied by reference TRBV7-2 and TRBJ2-1, is GAGVSQSPSNKVTEKGKDVELRCDPISGHTALYWYRQSLGQGLEFLIYFQGNSAPDKSGLPSDRFSAERTGGSVSTLTIQRTQQEDSAVYLCASSFNRVGEQFFGPGTRLTVL.

This clonotype came up many times. This rearrangement joins TRBV6-2 or TRBV6-3 to TRBJ2-7, with 7 bases fitting TRBD1. V shed 8 bases, J shed 0 bases, and the junction held 10 bases outside the gene matches. From germline, CDR1 is MNHEY and CDR2 SVGEGT. CDR3 length: 15 amino acids. The CDR3 coding sequence is TGTGCCAGCGACATACGGGGACAGCCCTCCTACGAGCAGTACTTC. This encodes CASDIRGQPSYEQYF.

The gene calls are TRBV9 and TRBJ2-3; 14 bases are shared with TRBD2. The germline V gene encodes CDR1 SGDLS and CDR2 YYNGEE. The CDR3 has 15 residues. Trimming took 7 bases from V and 4 from J; bases not matched to a gene: 5. CDR3 region: CASSTSGRDADTQYF. The CDR3 DNA reads TGTGCCAGCTCGACTAGCGGGAGGGACGCAGATACGCAGTATTTT.

This clonotype was observed many times. The chain uses TRBV6-1 and TRBJ2-7; no clear D gene. The length of the CDR3 is 12 residues. Germline lookup yields CDR1 MNHNS and CDR2 SASEGT. CDR3 bases: TGTGCGTCACAAACGTTCTCCTACGAGCAGTACTTC. Translation: CASQTFSYEQYF.

There are many counts of this clonotype. This chain connects TRBV18 to TRBJ2-7; 11 bases align to TRBD2. The V segment lost 1 base and the J segment 2 bases; nucleotides outside the gene matches: 10. CDR1 KGHSH and CDR2 LQKENI come from the germline V gene. The CDR3 runs 18 residues. CDR3 sequence reads: CASSPLPLAGGATYEQYF. The CDR3 bases are TGTGCCAGCTCACCACTCCCTCTAGCGGGAGGTGCAACCTACGAGCAGTACTTC.

This clonotype was observed many times. The V gene is TRBV27, the J gene TRBJ2-3; the match to TRBD1 covers 7 bases. The germline CDR1 and CDR2 sequences are MNHEY and SMNVEV (reference sequence). The CDR3 spans 16 residues. V lost 3 bases to trimming and J lost 2 bases; unmatched junction nucleotides: 8. CDR3 DNA: TGTGCCAGCAGTTTGCAAGGACAGGTTCTCACAGATACGCAGTATTTT. This encodes CASSLQGQVLTDTQYF.

On this clonotype: A read error may be the cause here, since a much bigger clone is one base away. As DNA, the CDR3 is TGTGCCAGCAGCTTGGGACTAGCGGGATCTAGCACAGATACGCAGTATTTT. Amino acids: CASSLGLAGSSTDTQYF. This sequence joins TRBV5-4 and TRBJ2-3, with 11 bases lining up with TRBD2. J was trimmed by 0 bases and V by 0 bases; bases with no gene match: 3. The CDR3 runs to 17 residues. CDR1 SGHNT and CDR2 YYREEE come from the germline V gene (reference sequence). Full variable domain (outside the CDR3, taken from reference TRBV5-4 and TRBJ2-3): ETGVTQSPTHLIKTRGQQVTLRCSSQSGHNTVSWYQQALGQGPQFIFQYYREEENGRGNFPPRFSGLQFPNYSSELNVNALELDDSALYLCASSLGLAGSSTDTQYFGPGTRLTVL.

This clonotype has ten or more counts. The chain uses TRBV28 and TRBJ2-4; either TRBD1 or TRBD2 may supply D (5 bases each). The CDR3 loop spans 12 amino acids. V was shortened by 4 bases and J by 7 bases, with 8 bases between the two germline ends. CDR1 MDHEN and CDR2 SYDVKM come from the germline V gene. The CDR3 loop is CASSSWGNIQYF. CDR3 DNA: TGTGCCAGCAGTTCTTGGGGGAACATTCAGTACTTC.

This clonotype showed up many times. The J gene is TRBJ2-7, the V gene TRBV20-1, with D perhaps matching TRBD1 or TRBD2 (5 bases each). The V and J ends lost 0 bases and 2 bases respectively, with 11 bases between them. This CDR3 region has 14 residues. In germline, CDR1 is DFQATT, CDR2 SNEGSKA (reference sequence). In DNA, the CDR3 is TGCAGTGCTAGAGATAGCCGGGGACCCTACGAGCAGTACTTC. Protein product: CSARDSRGPYEQYF.